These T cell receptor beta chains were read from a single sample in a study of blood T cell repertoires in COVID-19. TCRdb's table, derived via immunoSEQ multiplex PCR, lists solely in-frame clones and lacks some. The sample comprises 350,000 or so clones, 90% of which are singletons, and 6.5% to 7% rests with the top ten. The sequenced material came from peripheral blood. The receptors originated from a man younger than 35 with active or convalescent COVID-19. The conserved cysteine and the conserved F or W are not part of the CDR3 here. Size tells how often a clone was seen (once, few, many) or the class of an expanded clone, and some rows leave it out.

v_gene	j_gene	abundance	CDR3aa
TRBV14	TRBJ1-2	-	ASSHRTGGTNYGYT
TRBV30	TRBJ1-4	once	AWSPGRGKGEKLF
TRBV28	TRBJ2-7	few	ASLGAQAGSYEQY
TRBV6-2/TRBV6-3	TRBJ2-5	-	ASSPQYQETQY
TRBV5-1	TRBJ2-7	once	ASSFSGLSYEQY
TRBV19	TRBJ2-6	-	ASSLGQGASGANVLT
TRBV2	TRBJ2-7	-	ASSRRDSQNSYEQY
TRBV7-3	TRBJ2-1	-	ASRGLAGTNEQF
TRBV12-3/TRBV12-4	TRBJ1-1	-	ASGSRRDTEAF
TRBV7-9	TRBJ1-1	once	ASSPPREGWLAEAF
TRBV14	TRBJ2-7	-	ASSQAGGPPYEQY
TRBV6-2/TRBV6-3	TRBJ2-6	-	ASSPVSRRWANVLT
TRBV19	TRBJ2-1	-	ASSPWRDVWTSGRVPGSYNEQF
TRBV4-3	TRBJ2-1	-	ASSQDLGRASGVYNEQF
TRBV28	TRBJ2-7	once	ASTMSGRRYSYEQY
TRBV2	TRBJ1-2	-	ASSDAGVFYGYT
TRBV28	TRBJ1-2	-	ASSASAGGYT
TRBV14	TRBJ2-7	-	ASSLLAGSFYEQY
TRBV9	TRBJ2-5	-	ASSVEGGSVGTQY
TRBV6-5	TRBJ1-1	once	ATKGDLNTEAF
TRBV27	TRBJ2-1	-	ASRREAGNNEQF
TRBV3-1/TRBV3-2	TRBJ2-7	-	ASSRLGLAVEQY
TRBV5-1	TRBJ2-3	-	ATQVTGTDTQY
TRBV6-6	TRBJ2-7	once	ASSRGGWTSASYEQY
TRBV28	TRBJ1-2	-	ASSLWGPNYGYT
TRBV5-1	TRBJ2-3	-	ASSLKRRDTDTQY
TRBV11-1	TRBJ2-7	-	ASSLETGGFVNEQY
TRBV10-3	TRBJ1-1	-	APMDRLIMNTEAF
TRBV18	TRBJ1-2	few	ASSPEGGPVYGYT
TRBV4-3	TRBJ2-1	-	ASSHKSASGYNEQF
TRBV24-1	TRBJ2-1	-	ATSDLSWTSGKNPNEQF
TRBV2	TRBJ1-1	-	ASIPSPWDSGSHTEAF
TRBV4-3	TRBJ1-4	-	ASSQEGQTFEKLF
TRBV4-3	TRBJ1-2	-	ASSQTGAGGYT
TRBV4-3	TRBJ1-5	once	ASSRDRNNQPQH
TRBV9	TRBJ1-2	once	ASSGGQGLGYGYT
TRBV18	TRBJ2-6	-	ASSPSLGQAPGGANVLT
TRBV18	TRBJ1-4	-	ASSTAGAFSEKLF
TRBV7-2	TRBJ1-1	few	ASTYGGRTEAF
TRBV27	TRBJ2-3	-	ASSLRLAGGTDTQY
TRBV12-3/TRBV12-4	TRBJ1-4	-	ASSPGGEKLF
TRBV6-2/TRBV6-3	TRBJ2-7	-	ASSYFTPEGEQY
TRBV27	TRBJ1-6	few	ASSFSQLRRGPLH
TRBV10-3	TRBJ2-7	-	AISDLAGGRSYEQY
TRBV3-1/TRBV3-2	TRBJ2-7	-	ASSQVIGNRSSYEQY
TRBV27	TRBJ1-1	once	ASSLFGRTEAF
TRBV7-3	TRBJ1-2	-	ASSLTGGAGGYT